This T cell receptor (beta chain) comes out of a study of sequential checkpoint blockade in melanoma. V lost 7 bases, J lost 5 bases, and 9 bases stayed unmatched. The CDR3 is 15 residues long. Looked up from germline, CDR1 is SEHNR and CDR2 is FQNEAQ (reference sequence). This clone came up once. Measured with immunoSEQ multiplex PCR; TCRdb has only the in-frame clones, and not every one. This sample yields about 13,000 clones, of which approximately 78% are seen a single time; roughly 30% belongs to the top ten. Noted treatment: randomized to nivolumab then ipilimumab (arm A) or the reverse (arm B).

This specimen consisted of CD8+ T cells sorted from blood (inferred from file names), obtained from a patient given nivolumab and ipilimumab in sequence. The J gene is TRBJ2-5, the V gene TRBV7-9, with 11 positions matching TRBD2. This sequence originates from a human donor with melanoma. The DNA of the CDR3 is TGTGCCAGCACCCGACTAGCGGGATTGGAGGAGACCCAGTACTTC. As protein: CASTRLAGLEETQYF.